In its sample, the clone carrying this TCR beta chain was seen a few times. Its antigen is unknown. The CDR3 spans 16 residues. V gave up 4 bases and J gave up 0 bases, with 15 bases separating them. Germline CDR1 LGHDT, CDR2 YNNKEL (reference sequence). Using RNA transcripts, the TCR beta CDR3 regions were amplified. Second-round multiplex PCR came after a first-round RT-PCR that employed HTBI primers. TCRdb re-called the multiplex PCR reads through MiXCR, storing one row per CDR3 protein. The table has around 590,000 distinct CDR3 sequences, under 40% seen once. The data stem from a study of Graves' ophthalmopathy and Graves' hyperthyroidism. Study-wide points: As the model predicted ophthalmopathy progression, it achieved a sensitivity of roughly 69% and a specificity of roughly 72%.

Physicians reached a diagnosis by relying on clinical symptoms, serum thyroxine, TRAb, thyroid ultrasound and orbital computed tomography. Sequenced sample: peripheral blood or thyroid tissue (not recorded which). The rearrangement links TRBV3-1 to TRBJ1-1; D is uncertain. The TCR comes from an adult man with Graves' hyperthyroidism. The CDR3 sequence: CASSPGWRALNTEAFF. CDR3 nucleotides: TGTGCCAGCAGCCCAGGTTGGCGCGCGTTGAACACTGAAGCTTTCTTT.